These T cell receptor beta chains were read from a single sample in a study of cytomegalovirus exposure and HLA in healthy donors. The method was immunoSEQ multiplex PCR; TCRdb's version includes in-frame clones alone and lacks a portion of them. The data show fewer than 200,000 clones, around 79% seen once. The sequenced sample was PBMCs. These TCRs come from a woman aged 40 to 55 in good health and CMV-seronegative. The CDR3 runs from the conserved cysteine through the conserved F or W. A D gene is named only where the DNA matches it firmly. Only some rows state a clone size, as once, few, many or a class for expanded clones.

clone size,V gene,D gene,CDR3 protein
NA,TRBV5-4,TRBD1,CASSSSRGQYGYTF
NA,TRBV29-1,TRBD1,CSVTPRGPGTGELFF
NA,TRBV27,TRBD1,CASSPGGGYTF
NA,TRBV15,TRBD2,CATSTQVAGGRDTQYF
few,TRBV9,TRBD1,CASSREGQGAYEQYF
NA,TRBV11-3,NA,CASSLNPTGELFF
NA,TRBV7-3,NA,CASSLRGGYGRETQYF
NA,TRBV7-2,NA,CASSLAFGRGSGANVLTF
NA,TRBV28,TRBD2,CASSPRTSAPTRAGELFF
few,TRBV10-3,TRBD1,CAISGPTGENSGANVLTF
NA,TRBV30,NA,CAWTRRDGYTF
NA,TRBV29-1,TRBD1,CSVPRQGDYGYTF
once,TRBV7-2,TRBD1,CASSLAGGMNTEAFF
NA,TRBV6-5,TRBD1,CASRPLVGDREGYTF
few,TRBV5-1,NA,CATQRQGPGDTQYF
few,TRBV5-6,TRBD2,CASSSELLAGNQETQYF
NA,TRBV5-1,NA,CASSLDGQGNTEAFF
once,TRBV5-5,TRBD2,CASSLLRAGGLGETQYF
few,TRBV9,NA,CASSVNRENEKLFF
NA,TRBV28,NA,CASSLDSYNEQFF
NA,TRBV6-5,TRBD1,CASSSERQGAYYGYPF
NA,TRBV14,TRBD1,CASSLRTGLNTEAFF